This T cell receptor beta chain emerged from a study of early T cells in non-severe SARS-CoV-2 infection. Study-wide background: Sequencing of unsorted whole blood was done on bulk RNA, leaving chains unpaired. The study's findings and limits: There was a bias toward anti-spike CD8 responses in VDJdb matching, which missed private and CD4 specificities.

Researchers attached unique molecular identifiers to individual cDNA molecules. TCRdb independently ran MiXCR on the 5' RACE reads; one entry per CDR3 protein. Among approximately 70,000 distinct CDR3 sequences listed, roughly 4.9% were seen once. This clonotype was detected ten times or more. Its antigen is unidentified. This CDR3 is 16 amino acids long. V lost 3 bases, J lost 0 bases, and 7 bases stayed unmatched. In germline, CDR1 is DFQATT, CDR2 SNEGSKA (reference sequence). The sample in question was whole blood, obtained at baseline. This clonotype was obtained from an adult who was a healthcare worker with PCR-confirmed SARS-CoV-2 infection or an uninfected control (not recorded which). The donor label of this sample is uncertain. The rearrangement joins TRBV20-1 to TRBJ2-2; 7 nucleotides match TRBD1. CDR3 DNA sequence: TGCAGTGCTAGCCGACCGGGACAGCCGAACACCGGGGAGCTGTTTTTT. This encodes CSASRPGQPNTGELFF.